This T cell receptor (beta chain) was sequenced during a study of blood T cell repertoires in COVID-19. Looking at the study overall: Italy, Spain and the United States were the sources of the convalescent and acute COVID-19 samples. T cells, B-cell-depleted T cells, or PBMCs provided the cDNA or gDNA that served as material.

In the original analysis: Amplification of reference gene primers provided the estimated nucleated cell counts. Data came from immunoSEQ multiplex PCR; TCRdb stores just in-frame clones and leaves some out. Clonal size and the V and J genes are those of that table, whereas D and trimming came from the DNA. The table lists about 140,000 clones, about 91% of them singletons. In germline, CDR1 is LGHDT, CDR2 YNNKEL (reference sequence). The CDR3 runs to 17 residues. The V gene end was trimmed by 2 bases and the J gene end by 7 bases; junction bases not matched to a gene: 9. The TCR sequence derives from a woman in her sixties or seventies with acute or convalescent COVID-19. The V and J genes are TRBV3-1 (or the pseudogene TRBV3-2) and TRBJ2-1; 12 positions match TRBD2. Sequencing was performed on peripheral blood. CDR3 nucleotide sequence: TGTGCCAGCAGCCAATATTCTAGCGGGGGGGCCGGGAATGAGCAGTTCTTC. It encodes CASSQYSSGGAGNEQFF.